This T cell receptor beta chain was recovered during a study of CD8 T cells in ankylosing spondylitis. In making TCR beta libraries, quantitative 5'-RACE with molecular barcodes was used. TCRdb re-analysed the 5' RACE reads in MiXCR, keeping a single row per CDR3 protein. The sample records some 450,000 distinct CDR3 sequences, 15% to 20% being singletons. Per germline, CDR1 DFQATT and CDR2 SNEGSKA (reference sequence). CDR3 size: 11 residues. Findings and limits, study-wide: A motif in TCR beta, a set of several highly homologous variants, appeared characteristic of ankylosing spondylitis blood.

This clonotype was picked up a small number of times. As yet, its antigen is unknown. The gene calls are TRBV20-1 and TRBJ2-7; a possible D gene is TRBD1 (5 bases). The sample taken for sequencing was blood, either unsorted or a sorted T cell fraction (not recorded which). The sequence came from a male donor with ankylosing spondylitis. CDR3 coding DNA: TGCAGGGCGGACACGTCCTACGAGCAGTACTTC. Translation: CRADTSYEQYF.